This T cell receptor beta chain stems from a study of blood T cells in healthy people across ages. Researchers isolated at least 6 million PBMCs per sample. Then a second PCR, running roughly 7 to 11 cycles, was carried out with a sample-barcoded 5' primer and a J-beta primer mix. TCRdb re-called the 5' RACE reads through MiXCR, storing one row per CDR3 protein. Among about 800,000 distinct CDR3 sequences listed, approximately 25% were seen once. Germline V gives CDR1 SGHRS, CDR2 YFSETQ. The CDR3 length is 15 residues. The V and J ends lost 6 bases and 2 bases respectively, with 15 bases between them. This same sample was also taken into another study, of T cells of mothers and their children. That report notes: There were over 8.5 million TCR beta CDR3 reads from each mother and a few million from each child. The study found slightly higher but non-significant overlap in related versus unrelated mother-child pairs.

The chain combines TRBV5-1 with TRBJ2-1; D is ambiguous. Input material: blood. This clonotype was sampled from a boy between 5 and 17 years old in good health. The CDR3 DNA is TGCGCCAGCAACCTAATTCCTTCTACCTACAATGAGCAGTTCTTC. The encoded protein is CASNLIPSTYNEQFF.